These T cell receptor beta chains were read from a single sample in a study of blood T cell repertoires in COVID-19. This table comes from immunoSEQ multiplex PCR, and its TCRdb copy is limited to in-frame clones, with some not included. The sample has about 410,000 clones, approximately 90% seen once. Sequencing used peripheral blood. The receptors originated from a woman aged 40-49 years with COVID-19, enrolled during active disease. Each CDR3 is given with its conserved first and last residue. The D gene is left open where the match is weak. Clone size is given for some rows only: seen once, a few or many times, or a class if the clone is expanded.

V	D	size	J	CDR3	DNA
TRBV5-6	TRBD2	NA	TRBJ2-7	CASSRTSGATYEQYF	TGTGCCAGCAGTCGTACTAGCGGGGCGACCTACGAGCAGTACTTC
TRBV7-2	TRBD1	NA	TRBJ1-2	CASSLYRGDYGYTF	TGTGCCAGCAGCTTATACAGGGGTGACTATGGCTACACCTTC
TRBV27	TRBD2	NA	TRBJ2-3	CASSLGGRESDTQYF	TGTGCCAGCAGTTTAGGCGGGAGGGAGTCAGATACGCAGTATTTT
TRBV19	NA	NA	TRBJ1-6	CASSMVANSPLHF	TGTGCCAGTAGTATGGTCGCGAATTCACCCCTCCACTTT
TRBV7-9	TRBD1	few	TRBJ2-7	CASSLAKGAGFYEQYF	TGTGCCAGCAGCTTAGCAAAGGGGGCCGGGTTCTACGAGCAGTACTTC
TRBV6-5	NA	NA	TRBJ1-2	CASSTGGQSYYGYTF	TGTGCCAGCAGTACTGGCGGGCAAAGCTACTATGGCTACACCTTC
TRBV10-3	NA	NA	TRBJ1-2	CAIRLAATYGYTF	TGTGCCATCCGCCTGGCGGCTACCTATGGCTACACCTTC
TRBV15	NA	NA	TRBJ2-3	CATSRELRADTQYF	TGTGCCACCAGCAGAGAACTGAGGGCAGATACGCAGTATTTT
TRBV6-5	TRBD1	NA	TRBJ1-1	CASSRQGPSAEAFF	TGTGCCAGCAGTCGACAGGGGCCGAGCGCTGAAGCTTTCTTT
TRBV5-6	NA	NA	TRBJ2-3	CASSLRLTGEDTQYF	TGTGCCAGCAGCTTGCGGCTTACAGGTGAAGATACGCAGTATTTT
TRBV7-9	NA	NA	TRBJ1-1	CASSEGRGSTTEAFF	TGTGCCAGCAGCGAAGGCAGGGGTTCGACCACTGAAGCTTTCTTT
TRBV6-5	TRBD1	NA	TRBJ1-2	CASSYRITTGNGYTF	TGTGCCAGCAGTTACCGAATCACGACAGGGAATGGCTACACCTTC
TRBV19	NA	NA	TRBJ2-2	CASIGQGASGTGELFF	TGTGCCAGTATAGGGCAGGGTGCATCGGGCACCGGGGAGCTGTTTTTT
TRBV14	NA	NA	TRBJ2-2	CASSHHDRPNTGELFF	TGTGCCAGCAGCCATCACGACAGGCCGAACACCGGGGAGCTGTTTTTT
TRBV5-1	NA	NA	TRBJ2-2	CASTQGGSNTGELFF	TGCGCCAGCACCCAGGGGGGATCGAACACCGGGGAGCTGTTTTTT
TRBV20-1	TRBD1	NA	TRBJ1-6	CSASPTGASPLHF	TGCAGTGCTAGTCCGACAGGGGCTTCACCCCTCCACTTT
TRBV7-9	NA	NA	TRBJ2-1	CASSLSRGYNEQFF	TGTGCCAGCAGCTTATCACGGGGCTACAATGAGCAGTTCTTC
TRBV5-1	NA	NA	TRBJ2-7	CASSEAAGGVSSYEQYF	TGCGCCAGCAGCGAAGCCGCCGGGGGAGTGTCCTCCTACGAGCAGTACTTC